This TCR beta chain derives from a study of OX40 agonist ivuxolimab in advanced cancers. General study findings and limits: Among the lowest peripheral clonal expansion occurred in 0.1-3.0 mg/kg partial responders.

CDR1 is SGHTA, CDR2 FQGTGA, per germline. The CDR3 is made up of 13 amino acids. The V end lost 6 bases, the J end lost 4 bases, and 12 bases lay between the germline ends. The assay was immunoSEQ multiplex PCR, and TCRdb's table has in-frame clones only and misses some. The sample consists of some 79,000 clones, about 88% of them appearing once. About this clone: What it binds is unknown.

Sample: CD4+ or CD8+ T cells sorted from blood, taken in a trial of the OX40 agonist ivuxolimab. The sequence was obtained from an adult with an advanced solid tumor such as melanoma, head and neck, liver or kidney cancer. The genes are TRBV7-3 and TRBJ1-1; D not resolved. CDR3 amino acids: CASRHQVGTEAFF. As DNA, the CDR3 is TGTGCCAGCAGGCACCAGGTTGGCACTGAAGCTTTCTTT.